This T cell receptor (beta chain) is from a study of T cell responses to AZD1222 COVID-19 vaccine. Turning to the study itself: Pooling covered second doses at about 4 or about 12 weeks.

Overall study findings and caveats: As reported, nearly half of all spike-specific TCRs target variant regions that are unmutated. Following two doses of AZD1222, Spike-specific TCR breadth and depth rose. Researchers report vaccine-associated CD4 TCRs spanning spike, with dominance at 160-218 and 743-854.

A remark on this clone: Its antigen is undetermined.

Profiled with immunoSEQ multiplex PCR; TCRdb holds only in-frame clones, not every one. The sample holds some 190,000 clones, 88% seen once. Trimming stripped 3 bases from V and 1 base from J, with 3 bases between. Germline V gene sequence: CDR1 GTSNPN, CDR2 SVGIG (reference sequence). The CDR3 sequence is 11 residues long. This TCR was sampled from an adult in good health. V and J are TRBV30 and TRBJ1-1; D is unresolved. The sample here was peripheral blood, taken on day 0 of AZD1222 vaccination. In DNA form, the CDR3 reads TGTGCCTGGAGGCAGAACACTGAAGCTTTCTTT. Translated: CAWRQNTEAFF. Complete variable domain (other parts from reference TRBV30 and TRBJ1-1): SQTIHQWPATLVQPVGSPLSLECTVEGTSNPNLYWYRQAAGRGLQLLFYSVGIGQISSEVPQNLSASRPQDRQFILSSKKLLLSDSGFYLCAWRQNTEAFFGQGTRLTVV.